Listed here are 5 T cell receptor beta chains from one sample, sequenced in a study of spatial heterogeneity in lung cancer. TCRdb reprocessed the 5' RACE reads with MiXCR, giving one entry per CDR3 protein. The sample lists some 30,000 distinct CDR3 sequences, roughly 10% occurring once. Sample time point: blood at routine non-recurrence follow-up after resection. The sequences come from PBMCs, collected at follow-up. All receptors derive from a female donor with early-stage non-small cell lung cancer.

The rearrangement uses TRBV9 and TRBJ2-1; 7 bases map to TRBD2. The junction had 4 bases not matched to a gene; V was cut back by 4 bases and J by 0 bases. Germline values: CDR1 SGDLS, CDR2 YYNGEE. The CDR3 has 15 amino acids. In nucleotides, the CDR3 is TGTGCCAGCAGCAACGGGGGGAGCTCCTACAATGAGCAGTTCTTC. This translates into CASSNGGSSYNEQFF.

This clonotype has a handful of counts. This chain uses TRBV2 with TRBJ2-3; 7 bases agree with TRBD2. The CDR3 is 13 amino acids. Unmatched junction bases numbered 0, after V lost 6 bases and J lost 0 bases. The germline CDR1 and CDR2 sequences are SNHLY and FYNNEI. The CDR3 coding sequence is TGTGCCAGCAGAGCGGGGAGCACAGATACGCAGTATTTT. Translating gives CASRAGSTDTQYF.

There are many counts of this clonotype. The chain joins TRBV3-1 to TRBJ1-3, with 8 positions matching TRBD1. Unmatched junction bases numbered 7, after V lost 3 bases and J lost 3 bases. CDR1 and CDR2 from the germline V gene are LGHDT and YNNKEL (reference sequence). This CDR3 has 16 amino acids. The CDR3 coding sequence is TGTGCCAGCAGCCAGAGAGGACAGGGTGGTGGAAACACCATATATTTT. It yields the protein CASSQRGQGGGNTIYF. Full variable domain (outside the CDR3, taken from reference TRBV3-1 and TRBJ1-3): DTAVSQTPKYLVTQMGNDKSIKCEQNLGHDTMYWYKQDSKKFLKIMFSYNNKELIINETVPNRFSPKSPDKAHLNLHINSLELGDSAVYFCASSQRGQGGGNTIYFGEGSWLTVV.

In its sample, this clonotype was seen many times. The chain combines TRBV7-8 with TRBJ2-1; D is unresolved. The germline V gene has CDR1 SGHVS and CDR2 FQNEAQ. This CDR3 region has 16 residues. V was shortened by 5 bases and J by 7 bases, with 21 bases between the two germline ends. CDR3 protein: CASSAPRGYEVNEQFF. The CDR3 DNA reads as TGTGCCAGCAGCGCCCCTCGCGGTTACGAGGTAAATGAGCAGTTCTTC.

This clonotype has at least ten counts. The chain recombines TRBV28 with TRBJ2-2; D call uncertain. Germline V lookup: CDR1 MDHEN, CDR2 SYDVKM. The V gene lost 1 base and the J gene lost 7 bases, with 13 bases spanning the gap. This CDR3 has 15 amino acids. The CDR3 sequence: CASSLSGLVHGELFF. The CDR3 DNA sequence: TGTGCCAGCAGTTTATCTGGGTTGGTCCACGGGGAGCTGTTTTTT.